This T cell receptor beta chain derives from a study of T-cell reconstitution after alpha-beta-depleted transplantation in children. Trimming took 0 bases from V and 7 from J; bases not matched to a gene: 9. Germline V gives CDR1 SGHTA, CDR2 FQGNSA. This CDR3 contains 18 residues. Researchers prepared the TCRbeta library using unique molecular identifiers, the study reports. TCRdb reanalysed the PCR reads using MiXCR and keeps one entry per CDR3 protein. This table holds a few hundred thousand distinct CDR3 sequences, about a tenth found once. This sequence joins TRBV7-2 and TRBJ2-1; TRBD2 aligns across 13 bases. Source: PBMCs from the stem cell graft donor, taken from the stem cell graft. The origin of this receptor is a human donor who donated a stem cell graft to a child with SCID. As DNA, the CDR3 is TGTGCCAGCAGCTTAGCGACTAGCGGGGGGTACTTGGGAAATGAGCAGTTCTTC. Protein sequence: CASSLATSGGYLGNEQFF.